Each of the 15 T cell receptor beta chains below was sequenced from the same sample in a study of T cell responses to AZD1222 COVID-19 vaccine (dated by TCRdb to about 2021). Receptors were amplified or captured by the immunoSEQ multiplex PCR assay. TCRdb retrieved this table from immuneACCESS and kept in-frame rearrangements only. Not all clones are present; in checked studies, unresolved V genes account for under half, and no reason is known for the remainder. The sample yields under 150,000 clones; 90% were counted once. The ten largest clones capture approximately 1.6% of the sample. Sample time point, as interpreted from the label and publication: about 28 days (+/-7) after the second vaccine dose. Here the sequenced sample was peripheral blood, taken 28 days after the second AZD1222 dose. The origin of the receptors is an adult who received the AZD1222 COVID-19 vaccine.

The CDR3 reads CASSTTGGDNSPLHF. The CDR3 bases are TGTGCCAGTAGTACAACAGGAGGGGATAATTCACCCCTCCACTTT. This chain joins TRBV19 and TRBJ1-6; D is possibly TRBD1 (5 bases). Germline V gives CDR1 LNHDA, CDR2 SQIVND (reference sequence). This CDR3 is built from 15 residues. The V end lost 4 bases, the J end lost 5 bases, and 12 bases lay between the germline ends.

The CDR3 nucleotides are TGCGCCAGCAGCTTGGCTAGCGGGGGGGGCAATGAGCAGTTCTTC. It yields the protein CASSLASGGGNEQFF. V usage is TRBV5-1 and J usage is TRBJ2-1; 12 positions agree with TRBD2. This CDR3 has 15 amino acids. Germline CDR1 and CDR2: SGHRS and YFSETQ. V lost 0 bases to trimming and J lost 6 bases; unmatched junction nucleotides: 1.

This clone came up once. V is TRBV10-1 and J is TRBJ1-1, with D tentatively TRBD1 (5 bases). This CDR3 spans 13 amino acids. CDR1 and CDR2 from the germline V gene are WNHNN and SYGVQD (reference sequence). Deletions cut 7 bases from V and 1 base from J, with 10 bases between. CDR3 residues: CASMGTANTEAFF. The DNA of the CDR3 is TGCGCCAGCATGGGGACGGCGAACACTGAAGCTTTCTTT.

The chain is built from TRBV10-2 and TRBJ1-1; D is uncertain. V dropped 0 bases and J dropped 8 bases, with 10 bases sitting between them. This CDR3 region has 13 residues. Germline V gene sequence: CDR1 WSHSY, CDR2 SAAADI. The CDR3 DNA is TGCGCCAGCAGTGAGTCTGTGGGGAGAGAAGCTTTCTTT. Translated, it gives CASSESVGREAFF.

The CDR3 DNA is TGTGCCAGCACCTCAAGCCACCGGGAGACCCAGTACTTC. Its translation: CASTSSHRETQYF. The rearrangement uses TRBV6-5 and TRBJ2-5; no definite D call. V lost 7 bases, J lost 5 bases, and 14 bases lay in between. The CDR3 consists of 13 residues. Germline V lookup: CDR1 MNHEY, CDR2 SVGAGI.

This chain connects TRBV2 to TRBJ2-5, with D hard to call. Germline CDR1 SNHLY, CDR2 FYNNEI. This CDR3 contains 13 residues. The germline V and J ends were trimmed by 9 bases and 5 bases, with 16 bases remaining between them. The CDR3 loop reads CASSINLEETQYF. DNA of the CDR3: TGTGCCAGTTCTATTAACCTCGAGGAGACCCAGTACTTC.

This chain links TRBV9 with TRBJ1-1; D not certain. Germline CDR1 SGDLS, CDR2 YYNGEE. The CDR3 covers 14 residues. V lost 2 bases to trimming and J lost 1 base, with 9 bases between them. Here the CDR3 DNA reads TGTGCCAGCAGCGTCGGGGTTGGGAACACTGAAGCTTTCTTT. Protein sequence: CASSVGVGNTEAFF.

J is TRBJ1-3 and V is TRBV5-4, with 7 bases aligning to TRBD1. V lost 0 bases and J lost 0; bases outside the gene matches: 6. CDR3 length: 17 amino acids. The germline gives CDR1 SGHNT, CDR2 YYREEE (reference sequence). The CDR3 nucleotides are TGTGCCAGCAGCTTGGTGGGGGGACAGAGCTCTGGAAACACCATATATTTT. Translating gives CASSLVGGQSSGNTIYF.

This chain connects TRBV3-1 (or the pseudogene TRBV3-2) to TRBJ2-7; 7 nucleotides line up with TRBD2. V lost 0 bases and J lost 0; bases outside the gene matches: 5. CDR3 size: 16 residues. From germline, CDR1 is LGHDT and CDR2 YNNKEL (reference sequence). DNA for the CDR3: TGTGCCAGCAGCCAAGATCGGGCGGGAGCCTCCTACGAGCAGTACTTC. It translates to CASSQDRAGASYEQYF.

Details on this clone: At one end the junction does not follow the germline gene, possibly because of a read error. The chain has TRBV29-1 and TRBJ1-4; D gene uncertain. This CDR3 contains 11 residues. Germline-derived CDR1 and CDR2 are SQVTM and ANQGSEA. In DNA, the CDR3 is TGTTCCTGCTGGAGCGGGGAAAAACTGTTTTTT. Its translation is CSCWSGEKLFF.

This rearrangement joins TRBV6-5 to TRBJ2-2; D not certain. The germline gives CDR1 MNHEY, CDR2 SVGAGI. Trimming left V 10 bases short and J 3 bases short, with 12 bases between. This CDR3 has 13 amino acids. The CDR3, as DNA: TGTGCCACCCGTTGGAGAGACACCGGGGAGCTGTTTTTT. It translates to CATRWRDTGELFF.

The rearrangement uses TRBV12-3 or TRBV12-4 and TRBJ2-7; unclear D gene. This CDR3 has 12 amino acids. V lost 3 bases and J 4 bases, leaving 7 bases between the germline ends. The chain's CDR3 is CASSFQDYEQYV. DNA for the CDR3: TGTGCCAGCAGTTTCCAGGATTACGAGCAGTACGTC.

The chain employs TRBV6-2 or TRBV6-3 and TRBJ2-1; D possibly uses TRBD1 or TRBD2 (6 bases each). Germline CDR1 MNHEY, CDR2 SVGEGT. This CDR3 is 16 amino acids long. Trimming cost V 2 bases and J 7 bases, with 18 bases left between them. DNA of the CDR3: TGTGCCAGCAGTTACCGTTCCATGGGGGGCCCTAATGAGCAGTTCTTC. Protein: CASSYRSMGGPNEQFF.

The genes are TRBV30 and TRBJ2-2; 8 positions match TRBD2. The CDR3 is made up of 13 amino acids. The junction had 3 bases not matched to a gene; V was cut back by 3 bases and J by 6 bases. Germline-derived CDR1 and CDR2 are GTSNPN and SVGIG (reference sequence). The CDR3 loop is CAWSGGASGELFF. The CDR3 coding sequence is TGTGCCTGGAGCGGGGGGGCGTCCGGGGAGCTGTTTTTT.

The rearrangement links TRBV19 to TRBJ1-5, with TRBD1 matching over 7 bases. Germline CDR1 is LNHDA and CDR2 is SQIVND (reference sequence). J was trimmed by 0 bases and V by 9 bases; bases with no gene match: 14. The CDR3 has 17 amino acids. This CDR3 reads CASKTSGQQYSNQPQHF. The DNA for the CDR3 is TGTGCCAGCAAAACTTCGGGACAGCAATATAGCAATCAGCCCCAGCATTTT.